The present T cell receptor (beta chain) was sequenced within a study of T cell responses to AZD1222 COVID-19 vaccine. Notes on the study in general: Only six people who got AZD1222 tested seropositive at baseline. Within unmutated variant regions lay the reported targets of nearly half of spike-specific TCRs. Donors were chiefly white British, with a greater number of females, and clonal diversity was perhaps underestimated.

A remark on this clone: Its cognate antigen is unknown.

TCRdb keeps only in-frame clones here, not all; method: immunoSEQ multiplex PCR. The sample yields about 120,000 clones, about 91% seen once. The origin of this receptor is an adult in good health. Here the sequenced sample was peripheral blood, taken on day 0 of AZD1222 vaccination.

The CDR3 loop reads CASSPWTSEGEQFF. CDR3 DNA: TGTGCCAGTAGTCCCTGGACTAGCGAGGGGGAGCAGTTCTTC. V and J are TRBV19 and TRBJ2-1, with 9 bases fitting TRBD2. CDR3 length: 14 residues. CDR1 and CDR2 from the germline V gene are LNHDA and SQIVND (reference sequence). J gave up 10 bases and V 5 bases, and 9 bases lay outside the gene matches.